Following are 3 T cell receptor beta chains from one sample sequenced in a study of T cells in Graves' hyperthyroidism and ophthalmopathy. Amplification targeted TCR beta CDR3 regions from RNA transcripts. HTBI primers were the set used in a first-round RT-PCR of the TCR CDR3. TCRdb used MiXCR to reprocess the multiplex PCR reads, holding one entry per CDR3 protein. The repertoire holds around 600,000 distinct CDR3 sequences, approximately 15% seen once, with under 7.5% in the top ten. The sequencing sample was made of blood. Receptors were obtained from a woman aged 25 to 39 with Graves' hyperthyroidism.

This clonotype was detected ten times or more. V usage is TRBV4-1 and J usage is TRBJ2-5; perhaps TRBD1 as D (5 bases). Germline V CDR1 and CDR2: MGHRA, YSYEKL. Between the trimmed V and J ends, which lost 0 bases and 5 bases, there was a span of 13 bases. There are 15 residues in the CDR3. For the CDR3, the DNA is TGCGCCAGCAGCCAAGATGAGGACATCTGGGAGACCCAGTACTTC. Its translation is CASSQDEDIWETQYF.

This clonotype was counted at least ten times. The chain is built from TRBV5-1 and TRBJ2-1; 11 bases match TRBD2. Per germline, CDR1 SGHRS and CDR2 YFSETQ. This CDR3 is 14 amino acids long. With V trimmed by 3 bases and J by 6 bases, 2 bases remained unmatched. The CDR3 nucleotides read TGCGCCAGCAGCTCCGGGACTAGCGGCAATGAGCAGTTCTTC. Amino acid sequence: CASSSGTSGNEQFF.

This clonotype has ten or more counts. The J gene is TRBJ2-1, the V gene TRBV5-1; D unresolved. The germline CDR1 and CDR2 sequences are SGHRS and YFSETQ. V was shortened by 0 bases and J by 5 bases, with 3 bases between the two germline ends. The CDR3 runs 12 residues. This chain's CDR3 is CASSLANNEQFF. The CDR3 DNA follows: TGCGCCAGCAGCTTGGCCAACAATGAGCAGTTCTTC.